The present TCR beta chain was sequenced within a study of CD8 T cells in ankylosing spondylitis. Study-level results: What appeared characteristic of ankylosing spondylitis blood was a TCR beta motif of 7 or 8 highly homologous variants.

In TCRdb, the 5' RACE reads were re-called with MiXCR into one record per CDR3 protein. The sample contains fewer than 650,000 distinct CDR3 sequences, over 9.5% of which appear only once. V lost 6 bases and J 4 bases, leaving 5 bases between the germline ends. The CDR3 sequence is 11 residues long. This clonotype was recorded many times. The target antigen is unknown. Sequences were obtained from blood, either unsorted or a sorted T cell fraction (not recorded which). The source is a male donor with ankylosing spondylitis. V and J are TRBV12-3 or TRBV12-4 and TRBJ2-3; D remains unclear. CDR3 loop: CASRLADTQYF. The CDR3 nucleotides are TGTGCCAGCAGGCTCGCAGATACGCAGTATTTT.